The clone carrying this T cell receptor (beta chain) was detected many times. Antigen specificity is unknown. MiXCR, applied by TCRdb to the reads, yields one record per CDR3 protein. The data contain roughly 69,000 distinct CDR3 sequences, about 29% of them singletons. From germline, CDR1 is SEHNR and CDR2 FQNEAQ (reference sequence). With V trimmed by 4 bases and J by 2 bases, 16 bases remained unmatched. The CDR3 contains 18 residues. The entry originates in a study of T cell repertoires in cytomegalovirus infection. The overall study: Public TCR beta signatures marked donors with CMV infection and the matching HLA.

The material was CD8+ T cells from cultured PBMCs, obtained from culture after CMV antigen stimulation. The TCR was taken from a human donor in good health (CMV status not recorded). Some clones in this sample may be carry-over from other donors' samples. The chain is built from TRBV7-9 and TRBJ2-7, with 8 bases identical to TRBD1. CDR3 in amino acids: CASSSLSPDREKPYEQYF. The CDR3 nucleotides are TGTGCCAGCAGCTCACTCAGCCCGGACAGGGAAAAACCCTACGAGCAGTACTTC.